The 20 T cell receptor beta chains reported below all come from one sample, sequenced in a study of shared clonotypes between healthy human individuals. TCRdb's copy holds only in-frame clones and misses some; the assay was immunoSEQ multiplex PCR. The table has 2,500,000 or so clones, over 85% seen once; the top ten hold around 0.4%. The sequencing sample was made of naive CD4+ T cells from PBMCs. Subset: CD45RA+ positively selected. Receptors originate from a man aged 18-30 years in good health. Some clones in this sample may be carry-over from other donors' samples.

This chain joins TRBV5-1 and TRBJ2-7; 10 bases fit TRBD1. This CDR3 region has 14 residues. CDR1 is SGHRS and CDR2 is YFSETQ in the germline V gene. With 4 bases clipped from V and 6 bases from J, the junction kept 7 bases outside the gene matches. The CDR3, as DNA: TGCGCCAGCAGCCTAGGACAGGGGGGGTCCGAGCAGTACTTC. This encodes CASSLGQGGSEQYF.

As DNA, the CDR3 is TGTGCCAGCAGCTTGGCGGGGGATCCGTACAATGAGCAGTTCTTC. Translation gives CASSLAGDPYNEQFF. The V and J genes are TRBV5-6 and TRBJ2-1; D might be TRBD2 (6 bases). The CDR3 is 15 amino acids. Germline values: CDR1 SGHDT, CDR2 YYEEEE. Trimming cost V 0 bases and J 4 bases, with 11 bases left between them.

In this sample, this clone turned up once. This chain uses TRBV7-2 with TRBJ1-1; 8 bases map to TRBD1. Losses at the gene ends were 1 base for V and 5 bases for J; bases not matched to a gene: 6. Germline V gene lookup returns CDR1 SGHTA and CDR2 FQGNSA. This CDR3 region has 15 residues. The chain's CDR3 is CASSLDYRGGTEAFF. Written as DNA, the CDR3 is TGTGCCAGCAGCTTAGATTACAGGGGGGGTACTGAAGCTTTCTTT.

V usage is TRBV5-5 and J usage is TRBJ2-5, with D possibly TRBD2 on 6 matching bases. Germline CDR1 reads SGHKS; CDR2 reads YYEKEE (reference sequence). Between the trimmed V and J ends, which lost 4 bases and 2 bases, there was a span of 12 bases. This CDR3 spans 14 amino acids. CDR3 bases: TGTGCCAGCAGCCAAGTGGGACTGCAAGAGACCCAGTACTTC. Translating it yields CASSQVGLQETQYF.

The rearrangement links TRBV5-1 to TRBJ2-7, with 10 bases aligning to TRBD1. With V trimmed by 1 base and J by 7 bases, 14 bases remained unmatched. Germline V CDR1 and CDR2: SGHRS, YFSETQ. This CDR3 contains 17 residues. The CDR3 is CASSLRGQGNPSGEQYF. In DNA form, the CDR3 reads TGCGCCAGCAGCTTGAGGGGACAGGGGAACCCTTCGGGTGAGCAGTACTTC.

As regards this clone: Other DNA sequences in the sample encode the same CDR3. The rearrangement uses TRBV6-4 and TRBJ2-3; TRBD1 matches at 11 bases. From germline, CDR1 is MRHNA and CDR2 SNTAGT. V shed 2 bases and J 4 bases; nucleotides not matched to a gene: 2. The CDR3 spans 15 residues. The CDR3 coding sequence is TGTGCCAGCAGTGACAGGACAGGGGGCGCAGATACGCAGTATTTT. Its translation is CASSDRTGGADTQYF.

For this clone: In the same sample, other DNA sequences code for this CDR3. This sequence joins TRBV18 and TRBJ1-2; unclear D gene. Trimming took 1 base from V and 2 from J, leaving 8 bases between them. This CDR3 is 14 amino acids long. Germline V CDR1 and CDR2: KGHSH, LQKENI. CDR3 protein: CASSPLGQNYGYTF. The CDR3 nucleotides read TGTGCCAGCTCACCACTTGGGCAGAACTATGGCTACACCTTC.

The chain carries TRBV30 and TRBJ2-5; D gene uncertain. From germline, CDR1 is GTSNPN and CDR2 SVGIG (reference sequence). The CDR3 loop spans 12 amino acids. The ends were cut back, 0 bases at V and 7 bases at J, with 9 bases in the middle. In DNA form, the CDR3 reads TGTGCCTGGAGTGTATTGACCGCGACCCAGTACTTC. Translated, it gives CAWSVLTATQYF.

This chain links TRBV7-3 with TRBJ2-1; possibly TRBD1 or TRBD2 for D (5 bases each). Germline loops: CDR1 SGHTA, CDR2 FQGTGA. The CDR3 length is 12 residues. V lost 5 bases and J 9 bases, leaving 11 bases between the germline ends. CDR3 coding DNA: TGTGCCAGCAGCCCTTTGAGGGGTGAGCAGTTCTTC. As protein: CASSPLRGEQFF.

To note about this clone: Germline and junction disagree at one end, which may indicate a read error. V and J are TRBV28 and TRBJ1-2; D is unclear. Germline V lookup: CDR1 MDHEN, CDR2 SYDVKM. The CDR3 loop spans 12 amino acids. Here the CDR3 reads CASSLIGLGPRF. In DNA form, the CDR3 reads TGTGCCAGCAGTTTAATTGGTTTAGGTCCCCGCTTC.

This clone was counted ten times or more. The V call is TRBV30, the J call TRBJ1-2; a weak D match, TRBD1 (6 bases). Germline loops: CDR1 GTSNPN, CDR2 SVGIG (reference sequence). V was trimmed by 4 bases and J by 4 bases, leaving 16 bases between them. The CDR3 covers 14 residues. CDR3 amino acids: CAWTTPGQFYGYTF. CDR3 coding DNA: TGTGCCTGGACCACCCCAGGACAGTTCTATGGCTACACCTTC.

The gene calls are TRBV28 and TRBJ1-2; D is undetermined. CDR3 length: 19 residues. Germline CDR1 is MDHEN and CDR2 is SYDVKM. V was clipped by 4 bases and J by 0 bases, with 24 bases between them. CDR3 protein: CASSWKNSQSTSTNYGYTF. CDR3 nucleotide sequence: TGTGCCAGCAGTTGGAAGAACAGTCAATCCACCTCCACTAACTATGGCTACACCTTC.

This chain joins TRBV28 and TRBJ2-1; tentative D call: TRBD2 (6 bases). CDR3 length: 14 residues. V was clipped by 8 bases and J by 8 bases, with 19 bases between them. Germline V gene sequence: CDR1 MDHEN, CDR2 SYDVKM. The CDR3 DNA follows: TGTGCCAGCCTACGGAGCGGGCATTTGTATGAGCAGTTCTTC. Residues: CASLRSGHLYEQFF.

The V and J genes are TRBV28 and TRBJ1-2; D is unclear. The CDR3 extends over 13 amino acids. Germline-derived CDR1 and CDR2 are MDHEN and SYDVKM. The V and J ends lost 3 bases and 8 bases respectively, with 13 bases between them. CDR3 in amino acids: CASSLTRGPGYTF. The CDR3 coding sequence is TGTGCCAGCAGTTTGACCCGAGGGCCCGGCTACACCTTC.

The CDR3 is CASSSSGTKNEQYF. The CDR3 DNA reads as TGTGCCAGCAGCTCTTCCGGGACAAAGAACGAGCAGTACTTC. The rearrangement joins TRBV7-9 to TRBJ2-7, with a tentative D call TRBD1 (6 bases). The CDR3 spans 14 residues. CDR1 and CDR2 (germline): SEHNR, FQNEAQ (reference sequence). The V end was cut by 4 bases, the J end by 5 bases, with 15 bases between.

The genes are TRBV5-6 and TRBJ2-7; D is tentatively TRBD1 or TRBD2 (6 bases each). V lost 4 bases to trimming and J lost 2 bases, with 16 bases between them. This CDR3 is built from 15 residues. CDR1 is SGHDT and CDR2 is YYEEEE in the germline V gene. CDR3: CASSIGGRAAYEQYF. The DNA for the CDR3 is TGTGCCAGCAGCATAGGGGGGCGGGCGGCCTACGAGCAGTACTTC.

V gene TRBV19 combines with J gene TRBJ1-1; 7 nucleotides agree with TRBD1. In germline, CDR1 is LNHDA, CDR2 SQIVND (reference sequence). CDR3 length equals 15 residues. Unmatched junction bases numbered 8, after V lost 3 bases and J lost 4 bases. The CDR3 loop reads CASSIISSGGTEAFF. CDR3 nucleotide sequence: TGTGCCAGTAGTATTATTTCGTCAGGGGGCACTGAAGCTTTCTTT.

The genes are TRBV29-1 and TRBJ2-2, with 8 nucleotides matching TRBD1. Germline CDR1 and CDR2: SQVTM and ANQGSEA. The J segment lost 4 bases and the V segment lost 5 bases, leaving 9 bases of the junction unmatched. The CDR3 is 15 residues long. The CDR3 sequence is CSVTIKQGGTGELFF. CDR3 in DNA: TGCAGCGTTACTATCAAACAGGGGGGCACCGGGGAGCTGTTTTTT.

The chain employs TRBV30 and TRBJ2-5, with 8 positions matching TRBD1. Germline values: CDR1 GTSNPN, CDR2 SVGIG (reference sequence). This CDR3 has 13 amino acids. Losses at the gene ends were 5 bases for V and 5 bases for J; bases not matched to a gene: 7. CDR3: CAWGPRGLETQYF. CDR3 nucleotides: TGTGCCTGGGGACCCAGGGGGCTGGAGACCCAGTACTTC.

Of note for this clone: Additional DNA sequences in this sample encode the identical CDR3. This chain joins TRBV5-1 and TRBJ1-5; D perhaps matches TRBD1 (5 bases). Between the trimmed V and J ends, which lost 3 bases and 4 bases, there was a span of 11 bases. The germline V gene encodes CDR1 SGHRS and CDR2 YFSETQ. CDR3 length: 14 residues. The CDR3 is CASSSGTENQPQHF. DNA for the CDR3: TGCGCCAGCAGCTCCGGGACGGAAAATCAGCCCCAGCATTTT.